What follows is one TCR beta chain and its context. Profiling relied on immunoSEQ multiplex PCR, and the TCRdb table lists in-frame clones only, not all of them. The data hold roughly 160,000 clones, with around 94% observed a single time. The CDR3 has 16 residues. After removal of 0 bases from V and 6 bases from J, the junction contained 9 bases not matched to a gene. Germline V CDR1 and CDR2: SGHNT, YYREEE (reference sequence). This entry belongs to a study of control samples from healthy donors and cancer patients. This TCR derives from a man in his 60s with colorectal cancer. This chain uses TRBV5-4 with TRBJ2-7; 10 bases align to TRBD1. Source material: PBMCs. CDR3 protein: CASSLGPDRGLGEQYF. DNA of the CDR3: TGTGCCAGCAGCTTGGGTCCTGACAGGGGGCTAGGCGAGCAGTACTTC.